Below are 32 T cell receptor beta chains sequenced from a single sample in a study of T cell responses to AZD1222 COVID-19 vaccine. Sequencing was performed with immunoSEQ multiplex PCR; in TCRdb, only in-frame clones are kept and a portion is missing. The table lists under 200,000 clones, about 88% of them singletons. The sample was peripheral blood, taken 28 days after the second AZD1222 dose. The source is an adult who received the AZD1222 COVID-19 vaccine.

The genes are TRBV19 and TRBJ2-7; 7 nucleotides match TRBD2. The CDR3 is 15 amino acids. The germline gives CDR1 LNHDA, CDR2 SQIVND (reference sequence). Germline trimming cut 6 bases from V and 4 bases from J; bases unmatched to any gene: 12. The CDR3 bases are TGTGCCAGTAGCCAAAGCGGGGACGGTGTTTACGAGCAGTACTTC. This sequence encodes CASSQSGDGVYEQYF.

The chain has TRBV7-9 and TRBJ2-2; D unresolved. V was trimmed by 5 bases and J by 6 bases, leaving 10 bases between them. The CDR3 extends over 13 amino acids. Germline V gene data show CDR1 as SEHNR and CDR2 as FQNEAQ (reference sequence). For the CDR3, the DNA is TGTGCCAGCAGCCCCCAGCAGGCCGGGGAGCTGTTTTTT. Its translation is CASSPQQAGELFF.

This clone was found once. The rearrangement uses TRBV24-1 and TRBJ2-5; TRBD1 is a possible D gene (6 bases). Germline loops: CDR1 KGHDR, CDR2 SFDVKD. V was trimmed by 6 bases and J by 4 bases, leaving 11 bases between them. The length of the CDR3 is 13 residues. The CDR3 nucleotides are TGTGCCACCAGTCGCTCGACAGGAGAGACCCAGTACTTC. Its translation: CATSRSTGETQYF.

The V gene is TRBV19, the J gene TRBJ2-7, with 7 nucleotides matching TRBD1. Germline V lookup: CDR1 LNHDA, CDR2 SQIVND (reference sequence). With V trimmed by 3 bases and J by 2 bases, 7 bases remained unmatched. This CDR3 comprises 15 residues. This CDR3 is CASSITGDWAYEQYF. CDR3 sequence (DNA): TGTGCCAGTAGTATTACAGGGGATTGGGCCTACGAGCAGTACTTC. Using reference TRBV19 and TRBJ2-7 for the parts outside the CDR3, the full variable domain is DGGITQSPKYLFRKEGQNVTLSCEQNLNHDAMYWYRQDPGQGLRLIYYSQIVNDFQKGDIAEGYSVSREKKESFPLTVTSAQKNPTAFYLCASSITGDWAYEQYFGPGTRLTVT.

V and J are TRBV5-1 and TRBJ2-2; TRBD1 matches at 7 bases. This CDR3 region has 16 residues. CDR1 and CDR2 from the germline V gene are SGHRS and YFSETQ. The trim removed 0 bases at V and 2 bases at J, leaving 4 bases unmatched. The CDR3, as DNA: TGCGCCAGCAGCTTGGCCGGGACAGCTAACACCGGGGAGCTGTTTTTT. Residues: CASSLAGTANTGELFF.

This chain connects TRBV7-2 to TRBJ2-6, with 7 bases fitting TRBD1. The CDR3 length is 15 residues. The J segment lost 2 bases and the V segment lost 6 bases, leaving 4 bases of the junction unmatched. Looked up from germline, CDR1 is SGHTA and CDR2 is FQGNSA. CDR3 bases: TGTGCCAGCAGGCCACAGGGGCCTGGGGCCAACGTCCTGACTTTC. Protein product: CASRPQGPGANVLTF.

The V and J genes are TRBV6-2 or TRBV6-3 and TRBJ2-3; D is uncertain. The CDR3 length is 13 residues. Looked up from germline, CDR1 is MNHEY and CDR2 is SVGEGT. Trimming stripped 5 bases from V and 1 base from J, with 7 bases between. This CDR3 reads CASSDPGTDTQYF. The CDR3 nucleotides are TGTGCCAGCAGTGACCCGGGCACAGATACGCAGTATTTT.

The chain couples TRBV10-3 to TRBJ2-2, with a weak D call TRBD1 (6 bases). The CDR3 is made up of 14 amino acids. Trimming removed 6 bases at V and 0 bases at J, with 8 bases between. Germline V gene lookup returns CDR1 ENHRY and CDR2 SYGVKD. CDR3 loop: CAIRDSTNTGELFF. Here the CDR3 DNA reads TGTGCCATCAGGGACAGCACGAACACCGGGGAGCTGTTTTTT.

This chain joins TRBV12-3 or TRBV12-4 and TRBJ2-7; D might be TRBD1 (6 bases). Trimming stripped 7 bases from V and 3 bases from J, with 13 bases between. The CDR3 runs 13 residues. The CDR3 DNA reads TGTGCCAGCAAGAGGACAGAACACTACGAGCAGTACTTC. Its translation: CASKRTEHYEQYF.

V usage is TRBV6-2 or TRBV6-3 and J usage is TRBJ2-1, with 10 positions matching TRBD1. The germline V gene encodes CDR1 MNHEY and CDR2 SVGEGT. Trimming cost V 5 bases and J 4 bases; bases outside gene matches: 5. The length of the CDR3 is 15 residues. CDR3 bases: TGTGCCAGCAGTCGCCGGGACAGGGGTTACAATGAGCAGTTCTTC. It yields the protein CASSRRDRGYNEQFF.

The gene calls are TRBV28 and TRBJ1-2; the D is unclear. Germline V lookup: CDR1 MDHEN, CDR2 SYDVKM. The CDR3 sequence is 14 residues long. Trimming removed 7 bases from V and 4 bases from J, with 16 bases in between. The CDR3 protein is CASTRGDAAYGYTF. As DNA, the CDR3 is TGTGCCAGCACCCGGGGTGATGCGGCCTATGGCTACACCTTC.

The chain has TRBV28 and TRBJ2-7; TRBD1 agrees at 7 bases. After removal of 3 bases from V and 3 bases from J, the junction contained 5 bases not matched to a gene. Germline V lookup: CDR1 MDHEN, CDR2 SYDVKM. This CDR3 is 14 amino acids long. CDR3 DNA: TGTGCCAGCAGTTTTCCGGACAGGATCTACGAGCAGTACTTC. Translated, it gives CASSFPDRIYEQYF.

The rearrangement uses TRBV7-3 and TRBJ2-7, with TRBD1 identical over 7 bases. V lost 1 base to trimming and J lost 3 bases; unmatched junction nucleotides: 0. This CDR3 is built from 13 residues. Germline-derived CDR1 and CDR2 are SGHTA and FQGTGA. The CDR3 loop is CASSLNRGYEQYF. The CDR3 nucleotides are TGTGCCAGCAGCTTAAACAGGGGCTACGAGCAGTACTTC.

The chain joins TRBV7-2 to TRBJ2-7; tentatively, D is TRBD1 (5 bases). Germline V lookup: CDR1 SGHTA, CDR2 FQGNSA. Trimming pared 1 base from V and 1 base from J, leaving 17 bases between. The CDR3 runs 17 residues. The DNA of the CDR3 is TGTGCCAGCAGCTTAGTTGCGGATAAGACAGCTTCCTACGAGCAGTACTTC. Amino acids: CASSLVADKTASYEQYF.

J is TRBJ2-5 and V is TRBV7-2; D is undetermined. The CDR3 loop spans 13 amino acids. Between the trimmed V and J ends, which lost 2 bases and 2 bases, there was a span of 6 bases. Germline loops: CDR1 SGHTA, CDR2 FQGNSA. CDR3 nucleotides: TGTGCCAGCAGCTTAATGGAACAAGAGACCCAGTACTTC. It yields the protein CASSLMEQETQYF.

The gene calls are TRBV5-1 and TRBJ2-2, with D perhaps TRBD2 (5 bases). V lost 4 bases to trimming and J lost 5 bases, with 9 bases between them. This CDR3 region has 13 residues. Germline-derived CDR1 and CDR2 are SGHRS and YFSETQ. The CDR3 sequence: CASSVRETGELFF. As DNA, the CDR3 is TGCGCCAGCAGCGTTCGGGAAACCGGGGAGCTGTTTTTT.

This clone came up once. V is TRBV24-1 and J is TRBJ2-3; 8 nucleotides align to TRBD2. This CDR3 is built from 15 residues. Losses at the gene ends were 2 bases for V and 7 bases for J; bases not matched to a gene: 7. Germline V CDR1 and CDR2: KGHDR, SFDVKD. This chain's CDR3 is CATSDSPGLVNTQYF. For the CDR3, the DNA is TGTGCCACCAGTGATTCCCCGGGACTAGTAAATACGCAGTATTTT.

This clone was recorded a few times. V usage is TRBV28 and J usage is TRBJ2-6; perhaps TRBD1 as D (6 bases). Germline assignment: CDR1 MDHEN and CDR2 SYDVKM. CDR3 length: 16 residues. V lost 9 bases and J 0 bases, leaving 15 bases between the germline ends. The CDR3 DNA reads TGTGCCAGTCTCAGGGGTGAAGTCTCTGGGGCCAACGTCCTGACTTTC. Translated, it gives CASLRGEVSGANVLTF.

The gene calls are TRBV12-5 and TRBJ1-1, with D tentatively TRBD1 (5 bases). The CDR3 has 17 residues. The germline V and J ends were trimmed by 1 base and 5 bases, with 20 bases remaining between them. CDR1 LGHNT and CDR2 FRNRAP come from the germline V gene. The CDR3 protein is CASGLAEPGPGTTEAFF. The CDR3 coding sequence is TGTGCTAGTGGTTTGGCGGAGCCGGGTCCGGGGACGACTGAAGCTTTCTTT.

The CDR3 loop is CASSSGLPLSGEKLFF. The CDR3 nucleotides are TGTGCCAGCAGCTCGGGACTCCCCCTCTCTGGTGAAAAACTGTTTTTT. The chain links TRBV7-3 to TRBJ1-4; D possibly corresponds to TRBD1 (5 bases). Germline assignment: CDR1 SGHTA and CDR2 FQGTGA. V shed 4 bases and J shed 7 bases, with 19 bases lying between them. The CDR3 covers 16 residues.

This rearrangement joins TRBV28 to TRBJ1-3; D is possibly TRBD1 (5 bases). CDR1 MDHEN and CDR2 SYDVKM come from the germline V gene. This CDR3 contains 15 residues. The ends were cut back, 3 bases at V and 3 bases at J, with 12 bases in the middle. CDR3 residues: CASSFLRRGGNTIYF. The CDR3 bases are TGTGCCAGCAGTTTTTTAAGAAGGGGTGGAAACACCATATATTTT. Full variable domain (outside the CDR3, taken from reference TRBV28 and TRBJ1-3): DVKVTQSSRYLVKRTGEKVFLECVQDMDHENMFWYRQDPGLGLRLIYFSYDVKMKEKGDIPEGYSVSREKKERFSLILESASTNQTSMYLCASSFLRRGGNTIYFGEGSWLTVV.

This sequence joins TRBV19 and TRBJ2-6; 7 bases align to TRBD1. The CDR3 spans 15 residues. Germline CDR1 reads LNHDA; CDR2 reads SQIVND (reference sequence). Trimming took 3 bases from V and 2 from J; bases not matched to a gene: 1. CDR3 loop: CASSMGQTGANVLTF. Written as DNA, the CDR3 is TGTGCCAGTAGTATGGGACAGACTGGGGCCAACGTCCTGACTTTC. Based on the CDR3 plus reference TRBV19 and TRBJ2-6, the full variable domain is DGGITQSPKYLFRKEGQNVTLSCEQNLNHDAMYWYRQDPGQGLRLIYYSQIVNDFQKGDIAEGYSVSREKKESFPLTVTSAQKNPTAFYLCASSMGQTGANVLTFGAGSRLTVL.

The chain uses TRBV5-1 and TRBJ2-5, with 8 bases fitting TRBD2. Germline CDR1 is SGHRS and CDR2 is YFSETQ. Trimming at V came to 5 bases and at J to 0 bases, leaving 6 bases not matched to a gene. This CDR3 has 15 amino acids. The CDR3 DNA reads as TGCGCCAGCAGGCCCTTACTAGCGGACCAAGAGACCCAGTACTTC. This sequence encodes CASRPLLADQETQYF.

This chain links TRBV19 with TRBJ2-3, with D perhaps given as TRBD1 or TRBD2 (5 bases each). The V gene lost 8 bases and the J gene lost 7 bases, with 13 bases spanning the gap. From germline, CDR1 is LNHDA and CDR2 SQIVND (reference sequence). CDR3 length: 12 residues. The DNA of the CDR3 is TGTGCCAGTCGGGGCATGGGGCATACGCAGTATTTT. This gives the protein CASRGMGHTQYF.

The DNA for the CDR3 is TGTGCCAGCAGCGAAGTGGCGCAGGGGGCGCTTGAGCAGTACTTC. Protein sequence: CASSEVAQGALEQYF. The gene calls are TRBV9 and TRBJ2-7, with 8 nucleotides matching TRBD1. CDR1 SGDLS and CDR2 YYNGEE come from the germline V gene. V dropped 3 bases and J dropped 7; count of bases not matched to a gene: 12. The CDR3 is made up of 15 amino acids.

This clone was picked up one time. This chain connects TRBV13 to TRBJ2-7; D not resolved. The CDR3 extends over 11 amino acids. Germline V gives CDR1 PRHDT, CDR2 FYEKMQ (reference sequence). V lost 5 bases to trimming and J lost 3 bases, with 5 bases between them. The CDR3 sequence: CASSPLYEQYF. The CDR3 DNA reads as TGTGCCAGCAGCCCCCTCTACGAGCAGTACTTC. Based on the CDR3 plus reference TRBV13 and TRBJ2-7, the full variable domain is AAGVIQSPRHLIKEKRETATLKCYPIPRHDTVYWYQQGPGQDPQFLISFYEKMQSDKGSIPDRFSAQQFSDYHSELNMSSLELGDSALYFCASSPLYEQYFGPGTRLTVT.

The chain joins TRBV5-6 to TRBJ2-7; 10 bases agree with TRBD1. This CDR3 comprises 14 residues. Unmatched junction bases numbered 6, after V lost 4 bases and J lost 5 bases. Germline CDR1 and CDR2: SGHDT and YYEEEE. CDR3 residues: CASSDRDRGHEQYF. The CDR3 DNA follows: TGTGCCAGCAGCGACCGGGACAGGGGACACGAGCAGTACTTC.

The chain has TRBV28 and TRBJ1-5; D is perhaps TRBD1 (6 bases). The CDR3 consists of 14 residues. Germline-derived CDR1 and CDR2 are MDHEN and SYDVKM. V was pared by 7 bases and J by 3 bases, with 13 bases between. Here the CDR3 DNA reads TGTGCCAGCAAGGACAGAGCATACAATCAGCCCCAGCATTTT. This encodes CASKDRAYNQPQHF.

The chain combines TRBV28 with TRBJ2-1; tentative D call: TRBD1 (6 bases). CDR3 length: 17 residues. Germline-derived CDR1 and CDR2 are MDHEN and SYDVKM. V lost 6 bases to trimming and J lost 3 bases, with 21 bases between them. The CDR3 DNA sequence: TGTGCCAGCAGCGCCTATCTCAGGGGTTCGTACTACAATGAGCAGTTCTTC. This gives the protein CASSAYLRGSYYNEQFF.

This clone was recorded only once. This sequence joins TRBV9 and TRBJ2-7; TRBD1 agrees at 10 bases. The CDR3 covers 18 residues. J was trimmed by 0 bases and V by 0 bases; bases with no gene match: 9. From germline, CDR1 is SGDLS and CDR2 YYNGEE. Here the CDR3 DNA reads TGTGCCAGCAGCGTAGTTGGGACAGGGGCCACGGCCTCCTACGAGCAGTACTTC. Translating it yields CASSVVGTGATASYEQYF.

V usage is TRBV7-2 and J usage is TRBJ2-7; 10 nucleotides line up with TRBD1. This CDR3 is 14 amino acids long. The V and J ends lost 5 bases and 6 bases, in that order; junction bases with no gene match: 7. CDR1 is SGHTA, CDR2 FQGNSA, per germline. Written as DNA, the CDR3 is TGTGCCAGCAGCCCCGGGACAGGGGCCTCCGAGCAGTACTTC. Its translation: CASSPGTGASEQYF.

The table lists this clone with a few counts. The V and J genes are TRBV5-1 and TRBJ1-5; D may be TRBD1 (5 bases). The CDR3 covers 15 residues. Germline assignment: CDR1 SGHRS and CDR2 YFSETQ. V lost 0 bases to trimming and J lost 6 bases, with 13 bases between them. CDR3 in amino acids: CASSLEGIVGQPQHF. The CDR3 DNA sequence: TGCGCCAGCAGCTTGGAGGGGATAGTTGGTCAGCCCCAGCATTTT.